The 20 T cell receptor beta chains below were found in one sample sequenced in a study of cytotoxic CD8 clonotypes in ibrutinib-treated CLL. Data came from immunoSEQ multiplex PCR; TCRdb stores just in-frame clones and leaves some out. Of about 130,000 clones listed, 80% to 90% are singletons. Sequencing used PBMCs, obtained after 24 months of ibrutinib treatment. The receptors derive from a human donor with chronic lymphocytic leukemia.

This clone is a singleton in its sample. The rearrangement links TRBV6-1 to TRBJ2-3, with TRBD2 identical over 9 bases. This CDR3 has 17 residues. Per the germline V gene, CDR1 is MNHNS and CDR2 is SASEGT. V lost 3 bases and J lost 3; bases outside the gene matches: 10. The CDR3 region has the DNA TGTGCCAGCAGTGACCGGGGCGGGGGGGCCAGGACAGATACGCAGTATTTT. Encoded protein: CASSDRGGGARTDTQYF.

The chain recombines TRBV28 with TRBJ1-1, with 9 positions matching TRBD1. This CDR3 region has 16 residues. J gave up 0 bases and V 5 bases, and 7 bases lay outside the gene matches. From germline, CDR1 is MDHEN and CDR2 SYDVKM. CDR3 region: CASSTGTGLLNTEAFF. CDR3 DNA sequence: TGTGCCAGCAGTACCGGGACAGGGTTACTGAACACTGAAGCTTTCTTT.

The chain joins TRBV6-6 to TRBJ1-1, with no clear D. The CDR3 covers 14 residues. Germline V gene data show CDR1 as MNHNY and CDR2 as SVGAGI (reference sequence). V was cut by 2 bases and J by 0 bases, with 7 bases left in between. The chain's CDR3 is CASSYILMNTEAFF. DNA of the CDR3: TGTGCCAGCAGTTACATCTTAATGAACACTGAAGCTTTCTTT.

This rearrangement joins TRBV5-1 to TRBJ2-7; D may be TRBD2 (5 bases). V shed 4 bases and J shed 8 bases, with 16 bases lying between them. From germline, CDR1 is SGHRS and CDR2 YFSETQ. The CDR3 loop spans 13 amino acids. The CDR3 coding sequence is TGCGCCAGCAGCCAAGACGGGGTAGCCCAGCAGTACTTC. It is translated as CASSQDGVAQQYF.

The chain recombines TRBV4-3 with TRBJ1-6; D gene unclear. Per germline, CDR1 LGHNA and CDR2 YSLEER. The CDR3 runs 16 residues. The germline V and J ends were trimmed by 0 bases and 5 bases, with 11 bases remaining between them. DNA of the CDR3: TGCGCCAGCAGCCAAGATCGGTCACAAAATAATTCACCCCTCCACTTT. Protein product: CASSQDRSQNNSPLHF.

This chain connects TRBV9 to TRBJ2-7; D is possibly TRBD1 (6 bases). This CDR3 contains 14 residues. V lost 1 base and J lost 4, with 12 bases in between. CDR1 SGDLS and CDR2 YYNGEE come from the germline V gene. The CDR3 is CASSVSDTGYEQYF. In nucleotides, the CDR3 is TGTGCCAGCAGCGTATCCGACACAGGGTACGAGCAGTACTTC.

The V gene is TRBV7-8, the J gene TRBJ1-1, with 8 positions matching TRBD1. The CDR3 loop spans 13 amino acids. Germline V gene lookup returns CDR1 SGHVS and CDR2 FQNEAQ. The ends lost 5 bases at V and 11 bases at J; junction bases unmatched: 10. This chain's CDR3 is CASSPDRVAEAFF. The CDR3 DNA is TGTGCCAGCAGCCCGGACAGGGTCGCCGAGGCTTTCTTT.

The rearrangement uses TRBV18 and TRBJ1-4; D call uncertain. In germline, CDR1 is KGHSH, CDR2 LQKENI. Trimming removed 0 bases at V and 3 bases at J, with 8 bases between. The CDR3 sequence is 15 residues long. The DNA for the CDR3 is TGTGCCAGCTCACCACCTCCAGCCGCTAATGAAAAACTGTTTTTT. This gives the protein CASSPPPAANEKLFF.

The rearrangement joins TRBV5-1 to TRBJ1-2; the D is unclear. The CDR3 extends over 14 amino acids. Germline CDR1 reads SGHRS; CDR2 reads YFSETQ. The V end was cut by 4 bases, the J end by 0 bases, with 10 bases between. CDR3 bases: TGCGCCAGCAGCCCAGAGATAGCTAACTATGGCTACACCTTC. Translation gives CASSPEIANYGYTF. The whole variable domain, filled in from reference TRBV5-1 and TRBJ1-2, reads KAGVTQTPRYLIKTRGQQVTLSCSPISGHRSVSWYQQTPGQGLQFLFEYFSETQRNKGNFPGRFSGRQFSNSRSEMNVSTLELGDSALYLCASSPEIANYGYTFGSGTRLTVV.

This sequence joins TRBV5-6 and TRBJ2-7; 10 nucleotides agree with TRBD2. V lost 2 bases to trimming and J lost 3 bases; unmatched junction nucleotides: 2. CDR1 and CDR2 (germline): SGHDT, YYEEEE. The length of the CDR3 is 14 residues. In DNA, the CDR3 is TGTGCCAGCAGCTTCGGGACTAGCGTCTACGAGCAGTACTTC. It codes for CASSFGTSVYEQYF.

The CDR3 here is CASSRRLAGGSDTQYF. As DNA, the CDR3 is TGCGCCAGCAGCCGTCGACTAGCGGGGGGATCAGATACGCAGTATTTT. V and J are TRBV4-3 and TRBJ2-3, with 13 bases identical to TRBD2. The V gene's germline CDR1 is LGHNA and CDR2 YSLEER. The CDR3 contains 16 residues. Unmatched junction bases numbered 5, after V lost 4 bases and J lost 4 bases.

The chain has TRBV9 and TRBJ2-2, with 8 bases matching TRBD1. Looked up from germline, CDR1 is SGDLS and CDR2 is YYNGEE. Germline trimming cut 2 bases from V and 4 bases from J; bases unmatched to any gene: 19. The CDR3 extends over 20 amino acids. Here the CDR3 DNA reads TGTGCCAGCAGCGTCCTTCCCCTTAACAACAGGGGGTTGAGCACCGGGGAGCTGTTTTTT. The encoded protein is CASSVLPLNNRGLSTGELFF.

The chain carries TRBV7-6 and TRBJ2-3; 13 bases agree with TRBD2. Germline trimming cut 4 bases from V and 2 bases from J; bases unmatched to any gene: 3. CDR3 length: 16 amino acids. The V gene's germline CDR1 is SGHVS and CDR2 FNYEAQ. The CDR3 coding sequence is TGTGCCAGCAGCTCGGGGACTAGCGGGGCCACAGATACGCAGTATTTT. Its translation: CASSSGTSGATDTQYF. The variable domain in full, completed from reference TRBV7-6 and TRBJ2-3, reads GAGVSQSPRYKVTKRGQDVALRCDPISGHVSLYWYRQALGQGPEFLTYFNYEAQQDKSGLPNDRFSAERPEGSISTLTIQRTEQRDSAMYRCASSSGTSGATDTQYFGPGTRLTVL.

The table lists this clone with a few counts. The CDR3: CATSRATGVGPLHF. In nucleotides, the CDR3 is TGTGCCACCAGCAGAGCGACAGGCGTGGGGCCCCTCCACTTT. The J gene is TRBJ1-6, the V gene TRBV15, with a tentative D call TRBD1 (6 bases). V was shortened by 1 base and J by 13 bases, with 14 bases between the two germline ends. CDR1 and CDR2 (germline): LNHNV, YYDKDF (reference sequence). This CDR3 is built from 14 residues. Looking up the rest from reference TRBV15 and TRBJ1-6 gives the full variable domain: DAMVIQNPRYQVTQFGKPVTLSCSQTLNHNVMYWYQQKSSQAPKLLFHYYDKDFNNEADTPDNFQSRRPNTSFCFLDIRSPGLGDTAMYLCATSRATGVGPLHFGNGTRLTVT.

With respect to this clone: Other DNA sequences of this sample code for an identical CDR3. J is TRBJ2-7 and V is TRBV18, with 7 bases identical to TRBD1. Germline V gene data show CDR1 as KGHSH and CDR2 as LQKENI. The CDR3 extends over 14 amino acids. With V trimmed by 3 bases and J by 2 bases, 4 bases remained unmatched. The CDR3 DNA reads TGTGCCAGCTCACCTGACAGGGCCACCTACGAGCAGTACTTC. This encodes CASSPDRATYEQYF.

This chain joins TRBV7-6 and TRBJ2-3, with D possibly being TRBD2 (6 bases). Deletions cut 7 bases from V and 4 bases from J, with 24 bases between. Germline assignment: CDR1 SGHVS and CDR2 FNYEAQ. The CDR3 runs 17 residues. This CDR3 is CASTPTRGGFPPDTQYF. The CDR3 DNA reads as TGTGCCAGCACTCCTACCCGGGGAGGCTTCCCCCCAGATACGCAGTATTTT.

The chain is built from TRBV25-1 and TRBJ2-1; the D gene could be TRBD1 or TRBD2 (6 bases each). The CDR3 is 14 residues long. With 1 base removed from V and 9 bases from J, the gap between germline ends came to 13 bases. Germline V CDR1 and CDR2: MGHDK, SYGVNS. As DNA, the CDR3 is TGTGCCAGCAGTGAATCTACGGGGGCCACTGAGCAGTTCTTC. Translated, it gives CASSESTGATEQFF.

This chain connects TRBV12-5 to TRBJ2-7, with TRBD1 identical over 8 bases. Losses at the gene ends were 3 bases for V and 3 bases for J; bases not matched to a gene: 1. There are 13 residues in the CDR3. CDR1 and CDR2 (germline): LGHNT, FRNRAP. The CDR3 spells CASGFTGGYEQYF. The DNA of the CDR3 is TGTGCTAGTGGTTTTACAGGGGGCTACGAGCAGTACTTC.

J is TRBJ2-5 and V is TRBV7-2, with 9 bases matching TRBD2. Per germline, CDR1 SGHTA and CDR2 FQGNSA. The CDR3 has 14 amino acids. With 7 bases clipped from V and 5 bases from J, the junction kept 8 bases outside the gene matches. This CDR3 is CASTTAGGAETQYF. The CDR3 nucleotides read TGTGCCAGCACCACAGCGGGGGGCGCGGAGACCCAGTACTTC. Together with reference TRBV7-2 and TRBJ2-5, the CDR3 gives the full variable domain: GAGVSQSPSNKVTEKGKDVELRCDPISGHTALYWYRQSLGQGLEFLIYFQGNSAPDKSGLPSDRFSAERTGGSVSTLTIQRTQQEDSAVYLCASTTAGGAETQYFGPGTRLLVL.

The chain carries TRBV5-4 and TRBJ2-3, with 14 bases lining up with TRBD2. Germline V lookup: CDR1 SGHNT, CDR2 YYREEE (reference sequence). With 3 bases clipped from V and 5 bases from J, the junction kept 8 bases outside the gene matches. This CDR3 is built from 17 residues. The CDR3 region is CASSSKTSGGVGDTQYF. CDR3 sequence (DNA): TGTGCCAGCAGCTCCAAGACTAGCGGGGGGGTGGGAGATACGCAGTATTTT.